The 29 T cell receptor beta chains presented below share a single source sample, sequenced in a study of blood T cell repertoires in COVID-19. The data were produced by immunoSEQ multiplex PCR, yet TCRdb's version contains in-frame clones alone and is incomplete. The sample includes over 150,000 clones, under 90% seen only once; the top ten take more than 5.5%. Input material: PBMCs or T cells enriched from blood (not recorded which). These TCRs come from a man in his fifties or sixties who had recovered from COVID-19.

The chain links TRBV6-5 to TRBJ1-2, with 8 bases fitting TRBD1. V lost 6 bases to trimming and J lost 4 bases; unmatched junction nucleotides: 10. CDR3 length: 15 residues. Germline values: CDR1 MNHEY, CDR2 SVGAGI. The DNA for the CDR3 is TGTGCCAGCAGACCGACAGGGGAGGCCCTCTATGGCTACACCTTC. Translation: CASRPTGEALYGYTF.

The chain employs TRBV3-1 (or the pseudogene TRBV3-2) and TRBJ2-1, with D maybe TRBD2 (6 bases). This CDR3 region has 14 residues. Trimming removed 1 base from V and 4 bases from J, with 8 bases in between. In germline, CDR1 is LGHDT, CDR2 YNNKEL (reference sequence). CDR3: CASSQAGGYNEQFF. The CDR3 bases are TGTGCCAGCAGCCAAGCCGGGGGATACAATGAGCAGTTCTTC.

The chain is built from TRBV6-1 and TRBJ2-6, with D possibly TRBD1 on 5 matching bases. The germline V gene has CDR1 MNHNS and CDR2 SASEGT. The V end was cut by 3 bases, the J end by 0 bases, with 15 bases between. The CDR3 covers 18 residues. DNA for the CDR3: TGTGCCAGCAGTGAGCAAGCAGGGTTTTCCTCTGGGGCCAACGTCCTGACTTTC. Protein product: CASSEQAGFSSGANVLTF.

This chain links TRBV7-9 with TRBJ2-5; TRBD2 might be the D (6 bases). This CDR3 is 14 amino acids long. V gave up 10 bases and J gave up 14 bases, with 29 bases separating them. Germline CDR1 SEHNR, CDR2 FQNEAQ (reference sequence). CDR3 sequence: CATSPWMAGSTVYF. CDR3 bases: TGTGCCACTTCCCCTTGGATGGCGGGGTCCACCGTTTACTTC.

This clone was counted many times. The chain uses TRBV9 and TRBJ1-2; the D gene is possibly TRBD1 (6 bases). The CDR3 contains 13 residues. The germline gives CDR1 SGDLS, CDR2 YYNGEE. V dropped 4 bases and J dropped 7 bases, with 14 bases sitting between them. DNA of the CDR3: TGTGCCAGCAGCCTCAGGGGTGGTGGTGGCTACACCTTC. It encodes CASSLRGGGGYTF.

The genes are TRBV7-8 and TRBJ2-3, with 8 bases lining up with TRBD1. With V trimmed by 2 bases and J by 8 bases, 9 bases remained unmatched. The V gene's germline CDR1 is SGHVS and CDR2 FQNEAQ. CDR3 size: 15 residues. CDR3 loop: CASSLSGQGRVTQYF. The CDR3 DNA follows: TGTGCCAGCAGCTTAAGCGGACAGGGAAGGGTTACGCAGTATTTT.

The genes are TRBV5-8 and TRBJ1-1, with 9 bases fitting TRBD1. Germline values: CDR1 SGHTS, CDR2 YDEGEE. Unmatched junction bases numbered 10, after V lost 5 bases and J lost 5 bases. The CDR3 sequence is 15 residues long. This chain's CDR3 is CASRLPGQGKTEAFF. The CDR3, as DNA: TGTGCCAGCAGACTTCCGGGACAGGGAAAAACTGAAGCTTTCTTT.

This clone was seen once. This chain connects TRBV19 to TRBJ1-4; D gene uncertain. Germline V gives CDR1 LNHDA, CDR2 SQIVND (reference sequence). V was cut by 4 bases and J by 6 bases, with 9 bases left in between. This CDR3 has 13 residues. This CDR3 is CASSKNRDEKLFF. As DNA, the CDR3 is TGTGCCAGTAGTAAAAACCGCGATGAAAAACTGTTTTTT. The whole variable domain, filled in from reference TRBV19 and TRBJ1-4, reads DGGITQSPKYLFRKEGQNVTLSCEQNLNHDAMYWYRQDPGQGLRLIYYSQIVNDFQKGDIAEGYSVSREKKESFPLTVTSAQKNPTAFYLCASSKNRDEKLFFGSGTQLSVL.

The chain joins TRBV7-9 to TRBJ2-1, with TRBD1 identical over 8 bases. J gave up 4 bases and V 3 bases, and 8 bases lay outside the gene matches. The germline gives CDR1 SEHNR, CDR2 FQNEAQ (reference sequence). The CDR3 is made up of 16 amino acids. The CDR3 nucleotides are TGTGCCAGCAGCTTGCCTCCCGGGACAGGTTACAATGAGCAGTTCTTC. This sequence encodes CASSLPPGTGYNEQFF.

J is TRBJ2-3 and V is TRBV6-5; 11 bases are shared with TRBD2. Per germline, CDR1 MNHEY and CDR2 SVGAGI. Losses at the gene ends were 7 bases for V and 4 bases for J; bases not matched to a gene: 4. The CDR3 loop spans 14 amino acids. CDR3 residues: CASNLAGGSDTQYF. As DNA, the CDR3 is TGTGCCAGCAACCTAGCGGGGGGTTCAGATACGCAGTATTTT.

This clone was picked up one time. Other DNA variants within this sample encode the same CDR3. The chain employs TRBV7-2 and TRBJ2-1; TRBD2 agrees at 10 bases. Germline CDR1 is SGHTA and CDR2 is FQGNSA. J gave up 2 bases and V 6 bases, and 4 bases lay outside the gene matches. The CDR3 sequence is 15 residues long. In DNA form, the CDR3 reads TGTGCCAGCAGTCTTACTAGCGGGGCCTACAATGAGCAGTTCTTC. Protein product: CASSLTSGAYNEQFF.

The chain is built from TRBV5-4 and TRBJ1-1, with 8 nucleotides matching TRBD1. The germline CDR1 and CDR2 sequences are SGHNT and YYREEE (reference sequence). This CDR3 spans 16 amino acids. The J segment lost 0 bases and the V segment lost 4 bases, leaving 8 bases of the junction unmatched. CDR3 residues: CASSPPGRGLNTEAFF. The CDR3 nucleotides are TGTGCCAGCAGCCCCCCGGGCAGGGGGCTGAACACTGAAGCTTTCTTT.

The rearrangement links TRBV7-9 to TRBJ2-2, with 10 bases that match TRBD2. The CDR3 contains 18 residues. V gave up 1 base and J gave up 0 bases; unmatched junction bases: 5. The germline V gene encodes CDR1 SEHNR and CDR2 FQNEAQ (reference sequence). CDR3 amino acids: CASSLGLAGAANTGELFF. DNA of the CDR3: TGTGCCAGCAGCTTAGGTCTAGCGGGGGCGGCGAACACCGGGGAGCTGTTTTTT.

The rearrangement uses TRBV5-1 and TRBJ1-6, with 7 bases identical to TRBD1. This CDR3 is 14 amino acids long. The germline V gene encodes CDR1 SGHRS and CDR2 YFSETQ. Trimming removed 0 bases from V and 10 bases from J; junction bases left unmatched: 4. CDR3 bases: TGCGCCAGCAGCTTGGTACAGGGGTGGTCACCCCTCCACTTT. Encoded protein: CASSLVQGWSPLHF.

This chain connects TRBV18 to TRBJ1-1; 9 bases are a match to TRBD1. The CDR3 length is 15 residues. Germline CDR1 KGHSH, CDR2 LQKENI. The trim removed 0 bases at V and 7 bases at J, leaving 6 bases unmatched. The CDR3 protein is CASSPPGTGLGEAFF. As DNA, the CDR3 is TGTGCCAGCTCACCACCCGGGACAGGGCTAGGTGAAGCTTTCTTT.

The chain joins TRBV5-1 to TRBJ2-7; unclear D gene. The V and J ends lost 4 bases and 5 bases respectively, with 16 bases between them. CDR1 is SGHRS, CDR2 YFSETQ, per germline. The CDR3 totals 14 residues. Written as DNA, the CDR3 is TGCGCCAGCAGCCCATTGGCAGGTTCGAACGAGCAGTACTTC. Translation gives CASSPLAGSNEQYF.

J is TRBJ1-5 and V is TRBV5-1, with 10 bases identical to TRBD1. The CDR3 extends over 15 amino acids. Germline CDR1 and CDR2: SGHRS and YFSETQ. Trimming took 4 bases from V and 7 from J; bases not matched to a gene: 8. The CDR3 coding sequence is TGCGCCAGCAGCCTGACGGGACAGGGGTTACAGCCCCAGCATTTT. This encodes CASSLTGQGLQPQHF.

This chain joins TRBV2 and TRBJ2-4, with 8 bases fitting TRBD1. Trimming at V came to 0 bases and at J to 2 bases, leaving 9 bases not matched to a gene. This CDR3 is built from 18 residues. The germline V gene has CDR1 SNHLY and CDR2 FYNNEI. The CDR3 region is CASSEANGQGITKNIQYF. The CDR3 bases are TGTGCCAGCAGTGAAGCTAACGGACAGGGAATTACCAAAAACATTCAGTACTTC.

V is TRBV12-5 and J is TRBJ2-5, with 11 bases identical to TRBD2. Germline lookup yields CDR1 LGHNT and CDR2 FRNRAP. This CDR3 contains 16 residues. With 1 base clipped from V and 2 bases from J, the junction kept 3 bases outside the gene matches. The CDR3 spells CASGLGASGGQETQYF. In DNA, the CDR3 is TGTGCTAGTGGTTTGGGGGCTAGCGGGGGGCAAGAGACCCAGTACTTC.

This chain uses TRBV5-1 with TRBJ1-1; 8 bases align to TRBD1. V was pared by 4 bases and J by 5 bases, with 10 bases of the junction left unmatched. Looked up from germline, CDR1 is SGHRS and CDR2 is YFSETQ. This CDR3 has 15 residues. The CDR3 reads CASSPTGGVLTEAFF. Written as DNA, the CDR3 is TGCGCCAGCAGCCCTACAGGGGGAGTGTTGACTGAAGCTTTCTTT.

This rearrangement joins TRBV7-6 to TRBJ2-1, with D possibly being TRBD2 (6 bases). CDR1 is SGHVS, CDR2 FNYEAQ, per germline. The CDR3 totals 17 residues. The V gene lost 5 bases and the J gene lost 3 bases, with 20 bases spanning the gap. CDR3 coding DNA: TGTGCCAGCAGCCCCTCGCAGGACGGGGGTTTCTACAATGAGCAGTTCTTC. As protein: CASSPSQDGGFYNEQFF.

V and J are TRBV4-2 and TRBJ2-5, with 12 bases identical to TRBD2. From germline, CDR1 is LGHNA and CDR2 YNFKEQ. The CDR3 covers 19 residues. V was clipped by 0 bases and J by 5 bases; unmatched bases: 13. The CDR3 region has the DNA TGTGCCAGCAGCCAAGATGGGTGGGCTAGCGGGGGGGCCGTGGAGACCCAGTACTTC. This translates into CASSQDGWASGGAVETQYF.

In DNA, the CDR3 is TGTGCCATCAGTGAGTCGCTAACAGTGAACACTGAAGCTTTCTTT. This codes for CAISESLTVNTEAFF. This chain joins TRBV10-3 and TRBJ1-1; D ambiguous. There are 15 residues in the CDR3. Trimming took 0 bases from V and 0 from J, leaving 8 bases between them. CDR1 is ENHRY, CDR2 SYGVKD, per germline.

Written as DNA, the CDR3 is TGTGCCAGCAGCCGGACAGGAAGGGGGAATGAAAAACTGTTTTTT. Its translation is CASSRTGRGNEKLFF. The chain links TRBV7-2 to TRBJ1-4; 7 nucleotides match TRBD1. The CDR3 has 15 residues. CDR1 SGHTA and CDR2 FQGNSA come from the germline V gene. Trimming cost V 5 bases and J 5 bases; bases outside gene matches: 8.

This chain connects TRBV7-2 to TRBJ2-1, with 8 bases aligning to TRBD1. V shed 3 bases, J shed 1 base, and the junction held 5 bases outside the gene matches. The CDR3 covers 16 residues. CDR1 is SGHTA and CDR2 is FQGNSA in the germline V gene. CDR3 sequence: CASSFVGQASYNEQFF. The CDR3 DNA is TGTGCCAGCAGCTTTGTGGGACAGGCTTCCTACAATGAGCAGTTCTTC.

The rearrangement links TRBV29-1 to TRBJ1-4; possible D gene TRBD1, 6 bases. This CDR3 has 11 residues. Germline V CDR1 and CDR2: SQVTM, ANQGSEA. As DNA, the CDR3 is TGCAGTGGCAAGGGGGATGAAAAACTGTTTTTT. It translates to CSGKGDEKLFF. The full variable domain, its missing parts supplied by reference TRBV29-1 and TRBJ1-4, is SAVISQKPSRDICQRGTSLTIQCQVDSQVTMMFWYRQQPGQSLTLIATANQGSEATYESGFVIDKFPISRPNLTFSTLTVSNMSPEDSSIYLCSGKGDEKLFFGSGTQLSVL.

In this sample, this clone turned up once. This chain links TRBV18 with TRBJ1-1; D is unclear. The length of the CDR3 is 13 residues. Deletions cut 3 bases from V and 7 bases from J, with 12 bases between. CDR1 is KGHSH and CDR2 is LQKENI in the germline V gene. Written as DNA, the CDR3 is TGTGCCAGCTCACCCCCATCCGCAGGTGAAGCTTTCTTT. Protein sequence: CASSPPSAGEAFF.

The chain is built from TRBV6-5 and TRBJ1-2; D is uncertain. Germline-derived CDR1 and CDR2 are MNHEY and SVGAGI. Between the trimmed V and J ends, which lost 8 bases and 1 base, there was a span of 11 bases. The length of the CDR3 is 13 residues. The CDR3 protein is CASAVHYNYGYTF. For the CDR3, the DNA is TGTGCCAGCGCAGTCCACTATAACTATGGCTACACCTTC.

This chain uses TRBV3-1 (or the pseudogene TRBV3-2) with TRBJ1-3, with a weak D call TRBD1 (6 bases). The CDR3 has 18 residues. The germline V and J ends were trimmed by 1 base and 1 base, with 17 bases remaining between them. Germline V gives CDR1 LGHDT, CDR2 YNNKEL (reference sequence). The CDR3 region is CASSQAQYRDKSGNTIYF. CDR3 sequence (DNA): TGTGCCAGCAGCCAAGCACAATACCGGGACAAATCTGGAAACACCATATATTTT.